This entry features one T cell receptor (beta chain) sequence. Clones were sequenced by immunoSEQ multiplex PCR, and TCRdb holds only the in-frame ones, with some missing. The sample gives about 54,000 clones, roughly 90% of which show up once; less than 11% is in the top ten. These data are taken from a study of PD-1 blockade in classical Hodgkin lymphoma. Trimming at V came to 0 bases and at J to 8 bases, leaving 8 bases not matched to a gene. Germline V gives CDR1 SGHRS, CDR2 YFSETQ. The CDR3 loop spans 15 amino acids. Each of the patients experienced relapse following autologous stem cell transplantation, and their brentuximab vedotin exposure differed.

The chain carries TRBV5-1 and TRBJ1-2; 9 bases map to TRBD1. This sequence was found in a human donor with classical Hodgkin lymphoma. The material was peripheral blood mononuclear cells (PBMCs), obtained before the second cycle of nivolumab. CDR3 amino acids: CASSLVGTGSMGYTF. The CDR3 bases are TGCGCCAGCAGCTTGGTGGGGACAGGGTCAATGGGCTACACCTTC.